The 17 T cell receptor beta chains listed next were all sequenced from one sample in a study of a mutant IDH1 vaccine in newly diagnosed glioma. Sequencing was performed with immunoSEQ multiplex PCR; in TCRdb, only in-frame clones are kept and a portion is missing. The sample records just over 65,000 clones, 80% to 85% being singletons. No antigen is known for these receptors. Specified time point: week 35, safety follow-up. Vaccination used 300 ug of mutant IDH1 20-mer peptide per dose, with topical imiquimod. The source was PBMCs, collected from a glioma patient whose treatment included an IDH1 peptide vaccine. The origin of the receptors is a man in his late teens or twenties with glioma.

J is TRBJ1-4 and V is TRBV6-5; D may be TRBD1 (5 bases). Between the trimmed V and J ends, which lost 7 bases and 7 bases, there was a span of 10 bases. CDR1 MNHEY and CDR2 SVGAGI come from the germline V gene. The CDR3 consists of 12 residues. In nucleotides, the CDR3 is TGTGCCAGCACCGGGGGGGGTGAAAAACTGTTTTTT. Translation gives CASTGGGEKLFF.

The J gene is TRBJ2-2, the V gene TRBV18, with TRBD1 matching 7 bases. CDR1 and CDR2 (germline): KGHSH, LQKENI. Losses at the gene ends were 4 bases for V and 5 bases for J; bases not matched to a gene: 10. CDR3 length: 16 amino acids. The CDR3 sequence: CASSQTTGMGTGELFF. The CDR3 bases are TGTGCCAGCTCACAAACGACAGGGATGGGGACCGGGGAGCTGTTTTTT. Full variable domain (outside the CDR3, taken from reference TRBV18 and TRBJ2-2): NAGVMQNPRHLVRRRGQEARLRCSPMKGHSHVYWYRQLPEEGLKFMVYLQKENIIDESGMPKERFSAEFPKEGPSILRIQQVVRGDSAAYFCASSQTTGMGTGELFFGEGSRLTVL.

The V gene is TRBV5-1, the J gene TRBJ2-7, with 8 positions matching TRBD1. The germline CDR1 and CDR2 sequences are SGHRS and YFSETQ. This CDR3 has 16 amino acids. V was pared by 1 base and J by 4 bases, with 10 bases of the junction left unmatched. CDR3 protein: CASSLTAGTGTYEQYF. The CDR3 region has the DNA TGCGCCAGCAGCTTGACCGCTGGGACAGGAACTTACGAGCAGTACTTC.

V is TRBV6-6 and J is TRBJ1-5; D not resolved. Trimming pared 1 base from V and 4 bases from J, leaving 5 bases between. This CDR3 comprises 13 residues. CDR1 is MNHNY, CDR2 SVGAGI, per germline (reference sequence). Here the CDR3 reads CASSYLGNQPQHF. The CDR3 nucleotides read TGTGCCAGCAGTTACTTAGGGAATCAGCCCCAGCATTTT.

V gene TRBV7-2 combines with J gene TRBJ1-1; no definite D call. The CDR3 sequence is 14 residues long. The germline CDR1 and CDR2 sequences are SGHTA and FQGNSA. V lost 3 bases to trimming and J lost 1 base, with 9 bases between them. The CDR3: CASSFPRQNTEAFF. The CDR3 bases are TGTGCCAGCAGCTTCCCACGACAGAACACTGAAGCTTTCTTT.

The rearrangement uses TRBV4-2 and TRBJ2-5, with 11 bases identical to TRBD2. The CDR3 loop spans 16 amino acids. Germline V gene lookup returns CDR1 LGHNA and CDR2 YNFKEQ. V dropped 3 bases and J dropped 4; count of bases not matched to a gene: 7. CDR3 bases: TGTGCCAGCAGCCAGATAGCGGGAGGGCCGAGAGAGACCCAGTACTTC. This codes for CASSQIAGGPRETQYF.

The chain uses TRBV5-5 and TRBJ2-4; 7 bases fit TRBD1. The germline gives CDR1 SGHKS, CDR2 YYEKEE (reference sequence). The CDR3 covers 15 residues. V lost 0 bases, J lost 6 bases, and 6 bases stayed unmatched. The CDR3 DNA reads TGTGCCAGCAGCTTGGTCGCAGGGGGTCCAAACATTCAGTACTTC. Its translation is CASSLVAGGPNIQYF.

J is TRBJ1-6 and V is TRBV7-2; D remains ambiguous. Looked up from germline, CDR1 is SGHTA and CDR2 is FQGNSA. Between the trimmed V and J ends, which lost 6 bases and 5 bases, there was a span of 11 bases. The CDR3 contains 14 residues. CDR3 sequence (DNA): TGTGCCAGCAGTCGCCTCAGGAATAATTCACCCCTCCACTTT. This sequence encodes CASSRLRNNSPLHF.

The chain recombines TRBV5-4 with TRBJ2-1; D uncertain. The CDR3 spans 13 residues. V was shortened by 0 bases and J by 13 bases, with 14 bases between the two germline ends. CDR1 and CDR2 from the germline V gene are SGHNT and YYREEE (reference sequence). The CDR3 bases are TGTGCCAGCAGCTTGGCTGGAGCGACTTTACAGTTCTTC. It translates to CASSLAGATLQFF.

The CDR3 here is CASSQASPRRGATEAFF. The CDR3 bases are TGCGCCAGCAGCCAAGCAAGTCCAAGGCGGGGGGCAACTGAAGCTTTCTTT. The V call is TRBV4-3, the J call TRBJ1-1; perhaps TRBD1 as D (6 bases). Per the germline V gene, CDR1 is LGHNA and CDR2 is YSLEER. The CDR3 runs 17 residues. V gave up 1 base and J gave up 5 bases, with 20 bases separating them.

The V call is TRBV5-1, the J call TRBJ1-2, with D hard to call. The CDR3 spans 14 residues. Trimming removed 0 bases at V and 7 bases at J, with 13 bases between. From germline, CDR1 is SGHRS and CDR2 YFSETQ. The CDR3 sequence: CASSLAIGSGGYTF. The CDR3 DNA follows: TGCGCCAGCAGCTTGGCCATCGGGAGTGGTGGCTACACCTTC.

This rearrangement joins TRBV27 to TRBJ1-2, with a possible D match to TRBD1 (5 bases). Looked up from germline, CDR1 is MNHEY and CDR2 is SMNVEV (reference sequence). Between the trimmed V and J ends, which lost 4 bases and 6 bases, there was a span of 18 bases. This CDR3 region has 15 residues. CDR3 bases: TGTGCCAGCAGTTCGCCGGGACGTCTAAGGAATGGCTACACCTTC. Its protein is CASSSPGRLRNGYTF.

This clone was detected a few times. This chain links TRBV10-2 with TRBJ2-7, with 7 bases that match TRBD1. CDR3 length: 14 amino acids. The germline V gene has CDR1 WSHSY and CDR2 SAAADI. The V and J ends lost 0 bases and 5 bases, in that order; junction bases with no gene match: 4. CDR3 sequence: CASSESDRVHEQYF. DNA of the CDR3: TGCGCCAGCAGTGAGTCAGACAGGGTCCACGAGCAGTACTTC.

The gene calls are TRBV5-4 and TRBJ1-2; 7 bases match TRBD1. The CDR3 is 13 amino acids. With 4 bases clipped from V and 4 bases from J, the junction kept 4 bases outside the gene matches. Germline V CDR1 and CDR2: SGHNT, YYREEE (reference sequence). CDR3 in DNA: TGTGCCAGCAGCCCGGGACAGTCCTATGGCTACACCTTC. Translated, it gives CASSPGQSYGYTF.

The rearrangement uses TRBV29-1 and TRBJ2-1; tentatively, D is TRBD2 (6 bases). CDR1 and CDR2 (germline): SQVTM, ANQGSEA. Deletions cut 6 bases from V and 6 bases from J, with 18 bases between. The CDR3 is 14 amino acids. The CDR3 reads CSVKGTVDGNEQFF. The CDR3 coding sequence is TGCAGCGTAAAAGGGACTGTCGACGGCAATGAGCAGTTCTTC.

The genes are TRBV5-1 and TRBJ1-2; D not certain. The germline CDR1 and CDR2 sequences are SGHRS and YFSETQ. V was cut by 4 bases and J by 5 bases, with 12 bases left in between. The CDR3 sequence is 13 residues long. In nucleotides, the CDR3 is TGCGCCAGCAGCGAGGACGGATTATATGGCTACACCTTC. Translating it yields CASSEDGLYGYTF. The full variable domain, rest sourced from reference TRBV5-1 and TRBJ1-2, is KAGVTQTPRYLIKTRGQQVTLSCSPISGHRSVSWYQQTPGQGLQFLFEYFSETQRNKGNFPGRFSGRQFSNSRSEMNVSTLELGDSALYLCASSEDGLYGYTFGSGTRLTVV.

The chain couples TRBV4-3 to TRBJ2-1; D gene unclear. Between the trimmed V and J ends, which lost 4 bases and 8 bases, there was a span of 18 bases. The CDR3 length is 15 residues. Germline assignment: CDR1 LGHNA and CDR2 YSLEER. The CDR3 sequence: CASSPQVVSRDEQFF. The CDR3 DNA reads TGCGCCAGCAGCCCCCAGGTCGTGTCCCGCGATGAGCAGTTCTTC.